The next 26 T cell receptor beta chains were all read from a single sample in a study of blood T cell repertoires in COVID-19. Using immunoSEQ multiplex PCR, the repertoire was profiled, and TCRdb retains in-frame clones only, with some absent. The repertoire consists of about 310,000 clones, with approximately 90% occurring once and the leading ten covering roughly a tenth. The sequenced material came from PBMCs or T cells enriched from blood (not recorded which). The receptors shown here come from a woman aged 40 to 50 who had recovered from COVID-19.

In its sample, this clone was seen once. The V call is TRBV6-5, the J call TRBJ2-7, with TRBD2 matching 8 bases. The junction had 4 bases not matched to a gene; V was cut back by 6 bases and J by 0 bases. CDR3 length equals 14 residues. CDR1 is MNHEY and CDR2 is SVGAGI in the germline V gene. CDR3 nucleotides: TGTGCCAGCAGGACTAGCGAAAGCTCCTACGAGCAGTACTTC. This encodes CASRTSESSYEQYF.

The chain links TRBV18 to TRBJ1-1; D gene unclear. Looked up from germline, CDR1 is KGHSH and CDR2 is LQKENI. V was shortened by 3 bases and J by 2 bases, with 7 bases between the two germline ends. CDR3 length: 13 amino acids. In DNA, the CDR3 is TGTGCCAGCTCACCGACAATAAACACTGAAGCTTTCTTT. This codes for CASSPTINTEAFF.

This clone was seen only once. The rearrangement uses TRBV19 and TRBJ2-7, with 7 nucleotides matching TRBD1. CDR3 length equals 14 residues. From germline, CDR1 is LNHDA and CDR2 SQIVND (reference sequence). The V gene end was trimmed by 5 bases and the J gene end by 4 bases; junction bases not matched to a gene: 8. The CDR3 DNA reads TGTGCCAGTAGTGCCCGACAGGGATCATACGAGCAGTACTTC. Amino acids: CASSARQGSYEQYF.

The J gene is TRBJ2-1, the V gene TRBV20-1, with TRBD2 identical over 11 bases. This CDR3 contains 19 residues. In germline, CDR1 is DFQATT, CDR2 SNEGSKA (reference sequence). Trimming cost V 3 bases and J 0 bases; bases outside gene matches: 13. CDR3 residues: CSASGWASGGRYSYNEQFF. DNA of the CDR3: TGCAGTGCTAGTGGCTGGGCTAGCGGGGGGCGTTACTCCTACAATGAGCAGTTCTTC.

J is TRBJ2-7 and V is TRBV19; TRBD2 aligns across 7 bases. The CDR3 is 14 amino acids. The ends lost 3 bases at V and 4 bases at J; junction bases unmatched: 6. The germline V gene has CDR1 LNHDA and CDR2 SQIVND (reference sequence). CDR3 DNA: TGTGCCAGTAGTATCACGGGAGGAGGTTACGAGCAGTACTTC. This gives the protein CASSITGGGYEQYF.

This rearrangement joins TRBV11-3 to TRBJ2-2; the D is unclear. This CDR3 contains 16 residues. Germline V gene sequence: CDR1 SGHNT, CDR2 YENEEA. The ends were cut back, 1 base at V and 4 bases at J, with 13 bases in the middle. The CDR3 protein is CASSLVRPPGTGELFF. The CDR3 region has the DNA TGTGCCAGCAGCTTAGTAAGGCCCCCGGGCACCGGGGAGCTGTTTTTT.

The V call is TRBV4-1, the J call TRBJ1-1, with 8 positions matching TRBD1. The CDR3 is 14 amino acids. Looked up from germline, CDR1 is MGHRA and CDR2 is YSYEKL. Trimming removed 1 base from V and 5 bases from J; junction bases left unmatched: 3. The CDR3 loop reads CASSQGTGRTEAFF. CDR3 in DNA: TGCGCCAGCAGCCAAGGGACAGGGAGGACTGAAGCTTTCTTT.

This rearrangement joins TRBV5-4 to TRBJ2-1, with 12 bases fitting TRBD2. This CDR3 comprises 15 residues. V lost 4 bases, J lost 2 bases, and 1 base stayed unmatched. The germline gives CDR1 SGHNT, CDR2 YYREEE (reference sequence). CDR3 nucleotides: TGTGCCAGCAGCCGGACTAGCGGGACCTACAATGAGCAGTTCTTC. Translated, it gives CASSRTSGTYNEQFF. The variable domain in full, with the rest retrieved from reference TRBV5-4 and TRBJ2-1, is ETGVTQSPTHLIKTRGQQVTLRCSSQSGHNTVSWYQQALGQGPQFIFQYYREEENGRGNFPPRFSGLQFPNYSSELNVNALELDDSALYLCASSRTSGTYNEQFFGPGTRLTVL.

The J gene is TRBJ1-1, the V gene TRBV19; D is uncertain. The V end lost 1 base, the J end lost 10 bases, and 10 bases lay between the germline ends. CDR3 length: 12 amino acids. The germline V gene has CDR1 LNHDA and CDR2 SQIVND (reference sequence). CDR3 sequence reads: CASSIVPGGAFF. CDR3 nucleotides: TGTGCCAGTAGTATAGTTCCGGGAGGAGCTTTCTTT.

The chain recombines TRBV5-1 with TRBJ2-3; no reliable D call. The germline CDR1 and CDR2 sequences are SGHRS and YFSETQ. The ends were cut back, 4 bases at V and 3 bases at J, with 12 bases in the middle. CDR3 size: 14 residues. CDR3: CASSPQSDTDTQYF. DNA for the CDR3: TGCGCCAGCAGCCCCCAAAGCGATACAGATACGCAGTATTTT.

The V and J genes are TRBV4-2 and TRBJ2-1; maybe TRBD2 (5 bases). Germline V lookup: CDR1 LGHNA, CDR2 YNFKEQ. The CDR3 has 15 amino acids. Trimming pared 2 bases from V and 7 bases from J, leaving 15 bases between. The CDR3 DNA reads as TGTGCCAGCAGCCAACCAGGAGTCAGAGGGAATGAGCAGTTCTTC. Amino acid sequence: CASSQPGVRGNEQFF.

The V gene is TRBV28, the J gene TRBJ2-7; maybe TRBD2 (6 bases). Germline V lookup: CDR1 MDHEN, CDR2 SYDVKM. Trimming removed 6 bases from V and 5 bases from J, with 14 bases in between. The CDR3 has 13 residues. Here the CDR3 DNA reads TGTGCCAGCAGCCTCGTCCCGGGGGACGAGCAGTACTTC. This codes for CASSLVPGDEQYF. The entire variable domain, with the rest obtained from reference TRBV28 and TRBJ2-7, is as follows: DVKVTQSSRYLVKRTGEKVFLECVQDMDHENMFWYRQDPGLGLRLIYFSYDVKMKEKGDIPEGYSVSREKKERFSLILESASTNQTSMYLCASSLVPGDEQYFGPGTRLTVT.

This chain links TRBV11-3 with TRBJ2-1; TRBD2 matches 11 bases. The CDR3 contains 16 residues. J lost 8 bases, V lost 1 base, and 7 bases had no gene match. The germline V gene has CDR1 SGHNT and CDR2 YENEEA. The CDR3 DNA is TGTGCCAGCAGCTTAGTCACTAGCGGGAGAGGGGATGAGCAGTTCTTC. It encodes CASSLVTSGRGDEQFF.

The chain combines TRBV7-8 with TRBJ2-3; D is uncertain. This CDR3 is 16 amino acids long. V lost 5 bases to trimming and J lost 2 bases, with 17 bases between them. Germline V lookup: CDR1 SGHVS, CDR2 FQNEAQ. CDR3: CASSDLSSDITDTQYF. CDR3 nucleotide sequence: TGTGCCAGCAGCGACCTAAGTAGTGACATCACAGATACGCAGTATTTT.

The CDR3 loop is CASSLMRGGLNEQFF. The CDR3 coding sequence is TGTGCCAGCAGCTTAATGCGGGGGGGCCTAAATGAGCAGTTCTTC. The chain has TRBV7-2 and TRBJ2-1; 9 nucleotides line up with TRBD2. This CDR3 comprises 15 residues. V was pared by 2 bases and J by 7 bases, with 6 bases of the junction left unmatched. CDR1 and CDR2 from the germline V gene are SGHTA and FQGNSA.

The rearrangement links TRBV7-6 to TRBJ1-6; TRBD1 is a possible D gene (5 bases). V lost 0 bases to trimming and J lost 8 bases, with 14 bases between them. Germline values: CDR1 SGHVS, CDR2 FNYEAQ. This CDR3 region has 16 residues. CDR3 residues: CASSLALTALDSPLHF. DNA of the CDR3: TGTGCCAGCAGCTTAGCCTTGACAGCCCTGGATTCACCCCTCCACTTT.

The CDR3 nucleotides are TGTGCCAGCAGCTTAAGGCGGGAGTCGACCGGGGAGCTGTTTTTT. Amino acids: CASSLRRESTGELFF. The rearrangement links TRBV11-3 to TRBJ2-2; 7 bases map to TRBD2. Germline values: CDR1 SGHNT, CDR2 YENEEA. The ends lost 2 bases at V and 5 bases at J; junction bases unmatched: 5. The CDR3 extends over 15 amino acids.

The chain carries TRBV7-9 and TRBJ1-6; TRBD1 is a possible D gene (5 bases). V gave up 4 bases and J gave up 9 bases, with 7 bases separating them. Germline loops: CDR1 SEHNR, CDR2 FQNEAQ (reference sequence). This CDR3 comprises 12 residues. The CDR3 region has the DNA TGTGCCAGCAGCTCGGACACTTCACCCCTCCACTTT. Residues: CASSSDTSPLHF.

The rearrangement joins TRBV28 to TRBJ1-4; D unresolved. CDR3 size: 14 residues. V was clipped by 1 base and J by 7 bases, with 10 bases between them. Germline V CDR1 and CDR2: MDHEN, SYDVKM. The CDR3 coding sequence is TGTGCCAGCAGTTTATCGGGTGGAGGTGAAAAACTGTTTTTT. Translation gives CASSLSGGGEKLFF.

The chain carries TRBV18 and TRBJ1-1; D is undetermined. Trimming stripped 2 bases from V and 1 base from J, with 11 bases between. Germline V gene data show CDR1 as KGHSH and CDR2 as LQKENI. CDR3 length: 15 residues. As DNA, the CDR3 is TGTGCCAGCTCACCAATTGCAGGAGGGAACACTGAAGCTTTCTTT. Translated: CASSPIAGGNTEAFF. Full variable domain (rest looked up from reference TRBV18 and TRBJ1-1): NAGVMQNPRHLVRRRGQEARLRCSPMKGHSHVYWYRQLPEEGLKFMVYLQKENIIDESGMPKERFSAEFPKEGPSILRIQQVVRGDSAAYFCASSPIAGGNTEAFFGQGTRLTVV.

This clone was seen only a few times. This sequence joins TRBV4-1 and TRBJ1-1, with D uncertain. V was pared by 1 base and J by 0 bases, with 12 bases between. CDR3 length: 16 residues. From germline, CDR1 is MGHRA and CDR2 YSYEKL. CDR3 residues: CASSQARSSVNTEAFF. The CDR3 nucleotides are TGCGCCAGCAGCCAAGCTAGATCATCCGTGAACACTGAAGCTTTCTTT.

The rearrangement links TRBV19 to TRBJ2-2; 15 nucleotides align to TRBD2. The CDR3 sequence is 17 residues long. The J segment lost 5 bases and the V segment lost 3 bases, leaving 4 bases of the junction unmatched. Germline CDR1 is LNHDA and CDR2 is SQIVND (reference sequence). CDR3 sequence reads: CASSIWGLAGGTGELFF. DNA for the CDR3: TGTGCCAGTAGTATCTGGGGACTAGCGGGGGGTACCGGGGAGCTGTTTTTT.

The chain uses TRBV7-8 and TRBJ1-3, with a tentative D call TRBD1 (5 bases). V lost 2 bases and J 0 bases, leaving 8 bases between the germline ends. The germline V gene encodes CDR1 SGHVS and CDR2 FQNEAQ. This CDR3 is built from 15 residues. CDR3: CASSLRGRSGNTIYF. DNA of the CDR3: TGTGCCAGCAGCTTAAGGGGCCGCTCTGGAAACACCATATATTTT.

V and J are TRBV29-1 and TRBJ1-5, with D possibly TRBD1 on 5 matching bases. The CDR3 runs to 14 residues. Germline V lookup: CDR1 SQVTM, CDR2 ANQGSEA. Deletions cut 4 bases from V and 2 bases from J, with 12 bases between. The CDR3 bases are TGCAGCGTTGGGGATGGGGCCGGCAATCAGCCCCAGCATTTT. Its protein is CSVGDGAGNQPQHF.

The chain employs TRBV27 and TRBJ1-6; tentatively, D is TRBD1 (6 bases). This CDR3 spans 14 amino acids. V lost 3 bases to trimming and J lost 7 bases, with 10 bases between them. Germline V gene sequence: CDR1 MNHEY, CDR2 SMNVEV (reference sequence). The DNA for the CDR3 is TGTGCCAGCAGTTTCCGGGGGGCGAATTCACCCCTCCACTTT. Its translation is CASSFRGANSPLHF.

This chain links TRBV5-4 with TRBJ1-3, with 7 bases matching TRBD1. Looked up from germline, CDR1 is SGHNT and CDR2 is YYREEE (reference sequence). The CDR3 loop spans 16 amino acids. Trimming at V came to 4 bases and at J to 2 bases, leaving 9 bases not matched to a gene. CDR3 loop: CASSEFWTGPGNTIYF. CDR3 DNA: TGTGCCAGCAGCGAATTTTGGACAGGACCTGGAAACACCATATATTTT.